This T cell receptor (beta chain) was captured in a study of T cell responses to AZD1222 COVID-19 vaccine listed by TCRdb under 2021. The study in broad terms: Because spike-specific TCR depth and breadth did not differ between the two schedules, AZD1222 recipients who got a second dose at roughly 4 weeks were pooled with those who got a second dose at roughly 12 weeks. Trial participants were enrolled by age into subgroups of 18-55, 56-69 and 70-plus years, and roughly 160, 29 and 62 TCR-sequenced participants, respectively, were included in these subgroups. A total of roughly 240 trial participants underwent TCR sequencing, of whom 200 to 220 received two doses of AZD1222 and around 26 received two doses of the MenACWY control vaccine. What the authors observed across the whole study: Spike-specific TCR breadth and depth rose significantly after two AZD1222 doses compared with day 0 and with MenACWY recipients. Vaccine-associated CD4 TCRs spanned the whole spike protein, with dominant responses in regions 160-218 and 743-854. Reportedly, close to half of the unique spike-specific TCRs recognized epitopes lying outside the regions that are mutated in the B.1.351 and B.1.1.7 variants. No day 14 peak-response samples were available, so repertoires were characterized only after the peak T cell response. In the small 56-69-year group, the increase in depth fell short of significance, most likely because of low power. Conclusions about previously exposed vaccinees were limited because only 5 or 6 AZD1222 recipients were SARS-CoV-2 seropositive at baseline. Participants were mostly white British and included more females than males, and it was suggested by the authors that clonal diversity may have been underestimated.

Taken from the germline V gene (reference sequence), the CDR1 and CDR2 loops are PRHDT and FYEKMQ. The CDR3 contains 15 residues, cysteine and phenylalanine counted. CDR3 DNA only is kept here, 45 bases in frame from base 1. V is cut back by 5 bases and J by 4 bases, with 8 bases in the junction unmatched. The CDR3 regions of human TCRbeta chains were analyzed by immunosequencing. From the authors' description of their analysis: Repertoire TCRs were matched against a reference library of SARS-CoV-2-specific TCRs generated with the MIRA antigen-specificity platform. Breadth meant the fraction of unique TCRs that were SARS-CoV-2-associated, whereas depth meant the fraction of total T cells that were SARS-CoV-2-associated. Each spike-specific TCR was assigned to its reactive spike region and to a CD4 or CD8 class using the MIRA data. Log10-transformed breadth and depth values were compared by one-way ANOVA with Sidak's multiple comparisons tests. Held by TCRdb, this immuneACCESS table contains in-frame sequences only and omits some clones. Under half of the omission traces to an unresolved V gene where checked; the cause of the rest is unknown. For V, J and clone size, that table is used; D and trimming come from the DNA. The sample data list 84,000 or so clones, and about 90% of these were observed just once. The biggest ten clones account for 15% to 20% of the sample.

As to this clone: The specificity of this receptor is unknown. There are no base qualities to consult, and no much larger clone falls within one base.

The intended sense of this specimen's time point label: baseline before first vaccination. Vaccinee samples were obtained from the UK trials COV001 and COV002, which included a single-blind randomized controlled phase 2/3 trial of AZD1222 (ChAdOx1 nCoV-19) in healthy adults. For TCRbeta chain sequencing, PBMC samples from trial participants were taken at day 0 and at day 28 after the second dose. The receptor's source is an adult in good health. The chain joins TRBV13 to TRBJ2-7; the central 10 bases match TRBD1. Sequencing was performed on peripheral blood, taken on day 0 of AZD1222 vaccination. At the DNA level, the sequence is TGTGCCAGCAGCGGGCGACAGGGGGCTATGTACGAGCAGTACTTC. It translates as CASSGRQGAMYEQYF.